This TCR beta chain comes out of a study of blood T cell repertoires in COVID-19. The germline V gene encodes CDR1 SGHRS and CDR2 YFSETQ. Trimming left V 2 bases short and J 5 bases short, with 16 bases between. This CDR3 spans 15 amino acids. Some clones are missing from TCRdb's copy, which holds only in-frame ones; the method was immunoSEQ multiplex PCR. The table records 350,000 to 400,000 clones, about 89% of them present only once. Enrollees, about 18 to 95 years old, lived in roughly 24 US areas. Exposed enrollees had met someone with a PCR-confirmed or clinician-diagnosed COVID-19 case at some point within the 2 weeks before study entry.

The sequence came from a woman aged 40 to 50 who had been exposed to COVID-19. Sequencing was done on a sample of PBMCs or T cells enriched from blood (not recorded which). This rearrangement joins TRBV5-1 to TRBJ2-5; D possibly corresponds to TRBD2 (7 bases). This chain's CDR3 is CASSFKGGPLETQYF. The CDR3 coding sequence is TGCGCCAGCAGCTTTAAGGGGGGGCCGTTGGAGACCCAGTACTTC. The complete variable domain, with remaining parts taken from reference TRBV5-1 and TRBJ2-5, reads KAGVTQTPRYLIKTRGQQVTLSCSPISGHRSVSWYQQTPGQGLQFLFEYFSETQRNKGNFPGRFSGRQFSNSRSEMNVSTLELGDSALYLCASSFKGGPLETQYFGPGTRLLVL.